This T cell receptor beta chain was captured by sequencing in a study of OX40 agonist ivuxolimab in advanced cancers. For the study at large: The patients received agonistic anti-OX40 (CD134) antibody ivuxolimab. Antecedent anti-PD-1, anti-PD-L1 or anti-CTLA-4 therapy was permissible, with roughly 36% having received some. Study-level results: Some of the lowest clonal expansion was seen in partial responders at 0.1-3.0 mg/kg.

Using immunoSEQ multiplex PCR, the repertoire was profiled, and TCRdb retains in-frame clones only, with some absent. The data hold 150,000 to 180,000 clones, with approximately 94% observed a single time. Germline V CDR1 and CDR2: SGDLS, YYNGEE. The CDR3 extends over 15 amino acids. The ends were cut back, 4 bases at V and 4 bases at J, with 17 bases in the middle. About this clone itself: Its antigen is as yet unknown.

The receptor's source is an adult with an advanced solid tumor such as melanoma, head and neck, liver or kidney cancer. This chain uses TRBV9 with TRBJ1-1; D gene uncertain. The sample in question was CD4+ or CD8+ T cells sorted from blood, obtained in a trial of the OX40 agonist ivuxolimab. The CDR3 DNA is TGTGCCAGCAGCCCGTCCCCCCGGTGGGGCACTGAAGCTTTCTTT. Amino acid sequence: CASSPSPRWGTEAFF. Using reference TRBV9 and TRBJ1-1 for the parts outside the CDR3, the full variable domain is DSGVTQTPKHLITATGQRVTLRCSPRSGDLSVYWYQQSLDQGLQFLIQYYNGEERAKGNILERFSAQQFPDLHSELNLSSLELGDSALYFCASSPSPRWGTEAFFGQGTRLTVV.